One and the same sample provided the 16 T cell receptor beta chains below, sequenced in a study of vaccination effects on CD4 cells after COVID-19. Sequencing was performed with immunoSEQ multiplex PCR; in TCRdb, only in-frame clones are kept and a portion is missing. The table shows tens of thousands of clones, with 65% to 85% occurring only once. Before any sequencing was done, the ViraFEST assay used viral peptide pools to expand antigen-specific CD4+ T cells. At the end of about 10 days of culture, CD4+ T cells were isolated. Vaccinated recipients, who were negative for nucleocapsid antibodies, had no history of SARS-CoV-2 infection. These receptors' targets are unknown. Sequences were derived from CD4+ T cells from PBMCs cultured with HCoV-NL63 spike peptides, sampled before COVID-19 vaccination. The receptors derive from a human donor who received a COVID-19 vaccine.

V is TRBV5-6 and J is TRBJ2-5; D is tentatively TRBD1 or TRBD2 (5 bases each). Germline CDR1 and CDR2: SGHDT and YYEEEE. This CDR3 has 16 amino acids. V lost 2 bases to trimming and J lost 5 bases, with 19 bases between them. In DNA form, the CDR3 reads TGTGCCAGCAGCTTACCGGGACGTTCAGAGGAGGAGACCCAGTACTTC. This encodes CASSLPGRSEEETQYF.

The chain couples TRBV21-1 to TRBJ1-6. TRBV21-1 is described as a pseudogene. The CDR3 consists of 15 residues. CDR3 coding DNA: TGTGCCAGCAGCGAGGAGGGGGGGCCCAATTCACCCCTCCACTTT. Its translation is CASSEEGGPNSPLHF.

This chain connects TRBV6-4 to TRBJ2-1, with D unresolved. V lost 2 bases to trimming and J lost 2 bases, with 4 bases between them. CDR3 size: 13 residues. Germline CDR1 MRHNA, CDR2 SNTAGT. The DNA of the CDR3 is TGTGCCAGCAGTGACCCACCCTACAATGAGCAGTTCTTC. Translated: CASSDPPYNEQFF.

The chain carries TRBV7-9 and TRBJ2-3; D ambiguous. Germline V gene lookup returns CDR1 SEHNR and CDR2 FQNEAQ (reference sequence). The CDR3 loop spans 14 amino acids. V lost 2 bases and J lost 1, with 7 bases in between. The CDR3 nucleotides are TGTGCCAGCAGCTTAAGAGACGGCACAGATACGCAGTATTTT. This codes for CASSLRDGTDTQYF.

The genes are TRBV7-8 and TRBJ1-2; TRBD1 matches at 7 bases. The CDR3 runs 15 residues. CDR1 is SGHVS, CDR2 FQNEAQ, per germline. After removal of 5 bases from V and 6 bases from J, the junction contained 12 bases not matched to a gene. The CDR3 region is CASSQTGTDVHGYTF. CDR3 coding DNA: TGTGCCAGCAGCCAAACCGGGACAGATGTTCATGGCTACACCTTC. The whole variable domain, remainder taken from reference TRBV7-8 and TRBJ1-2, is GAGVSQSPRYKVAKRGQDVALRCDPISGHVSLFWYQQALGQGPEFLTYFQNEAQLDKSGLPSDRFFAERPEGSVSTLKIQRTQQEDSAVYLCASSQTGTDVHGYTFGSGTRLTVV.

The chain joins TRBV29-1 to TRBJ2-3, with D possibly TRBD1 on 5 matching bases. The CDR3 is made up of 13 amino acids. Germline V CDR1 and CDR2: SQVTM, ANQGSEA. With 7 bases removed from V and 3 bases from J, the gap between germline ends came to 14 bases. The CDR3, as DNA: TGCAGCGCAGGGTTAATTAGTACAGATACGCAGTATTTT. The encoded protein is CSAGLISTDTQYF.

The V gene is TRBV28, the J gene TRBJ1-6; D is ambiguous. The CDR3 contains 15 residues. Trimming shortened V by 6 bases and J by 9 bases, and 18 bases separated the two germline ends. Germline V CDR1 and CDR2: MDHEN, SYDVKM. The CDR3 is CASSRVAPAGSPLHF. CDR3 nucleotides: TGTGCCAGCAGCCGTGTGGCTCCTGCAGGTTCACCCCTCCACTTT.

This sequence joins TRBV11-2 and TRBJ1-2; 7 bases agree with TRBD1. With V trimmed by 2 bases and J by 8 bases, 5 bases remained unmatched. CDR1 is SGHAT, CDR2 FQNNGV, per germline. The CDR3 totals 13 residues. The CDR3: CASSLPGGGGYTF. The CDR3, as DNA: TGTGCCAGCAGCTTACCAGGGGGTGGGGGCTACACCTTC.

This clone was seen once. The chain couples TRBV4-1 to TRBJ2-7; a weak D match, TRBD2 (7 bases). CDR1 is MGHRA, CDR2 YSYEKL, per germline. CDR3 length equals 12 residues. CDR3 sequence reads: CASSQDYRGGHV. CDR3 nucleotides: TGCGCCAGCAGCCAAGATTATAGGGGGGGGCACGTC.

This chain joins TRBV19 and TRBJ1-1; D possibly corresponds to TRBD1 (5 bases). V lost 3 bases, J lost 1 base, and 15 bases lay in between. The CDR3 sequence is 16 residues long. Germline loops: CDR1 LNHDA, CDR2 SQIVND (reference sequence). CDR3 coding DNA: TGTGCCAGTAGTATTTTTAACGTGGGGACGAACACTGAAGCTTTCTTT. This translates into CASSIFNVGTNTEAFF.

V and J are TRBV11-3 and TRBJ2-5; D is possibly TRBD2 (6 bases). The CDR3 runs 14 residues. V lost 1 base and J 5 bases, leaving 11 bases between the germline ends. CDR1 is SGHNT, CDR2 YENEEA, per germline. Here the CDR3 DNA reads TGTGCCAGCAGCTTAGGGGGGGATGGGGAGACCCAGTACTTC. Residues: CASSLGGDGETQYF.

The rearrangement joins TRBV23-1 to TRBJ1-5, with 9 bases identical to TRBD1. TRBV23-1 is marked as an open reading frame, function uncertain. V lost 1 base to trimming and J lost 3 bases; unmatched junction nucleotides: 4. CDR3 length: 16 amino acids. The CDR3 spells CASSQWGDRDNQPQHF. The CDR3 bases are TGCGCCAGCAGTCAATGGGGGGACAGGGACAATCAGCCCCAGCATTTT.

CDR3 loop: CASSFRGIGDTQYF. The DNA for the CDR3 is TGTGCCAGCAGCTTTAGAGGGATAGGAGATACGCAGTATTTT. The chain links TRBV5-4 to TRBJ2-3; possibly TRBD2 for D (5 bases). This CDR3 is 14 amino acids long. Germline V lookup: CDR1 SGHNT, CDR2 YYREEE (reference sequence). The germline V and J ends were trimmed by 2 bases and 5 bases, with 12 bases remaining between them.

The chain links TRBV6-5 to TRBJ1-3; TRBD1 agrees at 7 bases. The CDR3 sequence is 15 residues long. CDR1 and CDR2 from the germline V gene are MNHEY and SVGAGI. V was clipped by 5 bases and J by 0 bases; unmatched bases: 4. The CDR3, as DNA: TGTGCCAGCAGTCCCAGGGGGGTCTCTGGAAACACCATATATTTT. Protein product: CASSPRGVSGNTIYF.

This clone turned up a few times. This chain connects TRBV2 to TRBJ1-4; a possible D gene is TRBD1 (6 bases). CDR1 is SNHLY and CDR2 is FYNNEI in the germline V gene. V was clipped by 2 bases and J by 8 bases, with 9 bases between them. This CDR3 is 13 amino acids long. CDR3 in amino acids: CASSEFQGEKLFF. The CDR3 DNA is TGTGCCAGCAGTGAATTCCAGGGGGAAAAACTGTTTTTT. Combining the CDR3 with reference TRBV2 and TRBJ1-4 gives the whole variable domain EPEVTQTPSHQVTQMGQEVILRCVPISNHLYFYWYRQILGQKVEFLVSFYNNEISEKSEIFDDQFSVERPDGSNFTLKIRSTKLEDSAMYFCASSEFQGEKLFFGSGTQLSVL.

This chain uses TRBV30 with TRBJ2-3; D not resolved. The CDR3 extends over 13 amino acids. V lost 0 bases and J 4 bases, leaving 8 bases between the germline ends. Germline CDR1 GTSNPN, CDR2 SVGIG (reference sequence). The CDR3 nucleotides are TGTGCCTGGAGTGTACCCCCCCCAGATACGCAGTATTTT. Translated: CAWSVPPPDTQYF.